The rows below give T cell receptor beta chains drawn from one sample of a study of T cells after posttransplantation cyclophosphamide. Measured with immunoSEQ multiplex PCR; TCRdb has only the in-frame clones, and not every one. This sample has 37,000 or so clones, each found more than once. Sequenced material: PBMCs. These TCRs come from a man aged 25 to 45 in good health and a related stem cell transplant donor. Both conserved end residues are trimmed from each CDR3. Fields, in order: V gene, clone size, J gene, CDR3 protein. Expanded clones get a size class; other rows say once, few or many, or leave the size out.

TRBV5-1,-,TRBJ2-5,ASSLGLAGGRQETQY
TRBV24-1,-,TRBJ2-3,ATAPTLAGGQVEQY
TRBV12-3/TRBV12-4,many,TRBJ1-5,ASSKGTRGRQPQH
TRBV4-1,many,TRBJ2-7,ASSLPSLGDEQY
TRBV11-1,many,TRBJ1-2,ASSPRQGSSYGYT
TRBV7-2,-,TRBJ2-2,ASSLAGSGGGLGELF
TRBV5-4,many,TRBJ2-1,ASSLRGSYNEQF
TRBV27,many,TRBJ2-3,ASSLTGPRADTQY
TRBV12-3/TRBV12-4,-,TRBJ2-5,ASTLRDRGETQY
TRBV7-9,many,TRBJ2-7,ASSPWTGGYEQY
TRBV5-1,-,TRBJ2-5,ASSFASTGSKETQY
TRBV4-2,many,TRBJ1-3,ASSQGTGVTGNTIY
TRBV6-1,many,TRBJ2-1,ASRKQGDNEQF
TRBV4-1,many,TRBJ1-1,TSSSIWGRTEAF